A single sample gave rise to the 21 T cell receptor beta chains below, sequenced in a study of T cells after posttransplantation cyclophosphamide. Repertoires were generated with immunoSEQ multiplex PCR, while TCRdb's copy carries only in-frame clones and drops some. The data contain around 15,000 clones, 85% of them singletons. Methotrexate plus calcineurin inhibitor accompanied controls' myeloablative marrow transplants; sampling was 1 year later. Sequences were derived from PBMCs, sampled after allogeneic stem cell transplant with calcineurin inhibitor and methotrexate. Receptors originate from a female patient between 18 and 35 years old who received an allogeneic stem cell transplant from an unrelated donor, was CMV-positive, and had acute and chronic GVHD. T cells may partly derive from the graft donor.

The V call is TRBV15, the J call TRBJ2-7; a possible D gene is TRBD2 (6 bases). V lost 3 bases to trimming and J lost 2 bases, with 11 bases between them. There are 14 residues in the CDR3. The germline gives CDR1 LNHNV, CDR2 YYDKDF (reference sequence). CDR3 sequence: CATSRGGGAYEQYF. Written as DNA, the CDR3 is TGTGCCACCAGCAGGGGGGGAGGCGCCTACGAGCAGTACTTC.

Comment on this clone: A single base is all that separates this from a far larger clone, so a read error is likely. Other DNA sequences within the sample encode an identical CDR3. The chain couples TRBV5-4 to TRBJ1-4; weak D call: TRBD1 (6 bases). V lost 3 bases and J 6 bases, leaving 15 bases between the germline ends. Germline lookup yields CDR1 SGHNT and CDR2 YYREEE (reference sequence). There are 15 residues in the CDR3. CDR3 sequence: CASSWQGFDYEKLFF. The CDR3 nucleotides read TGTGCCAGCAGCTGGCAGGGGTTCGATTATGAAAAACTGTTTTTT.

This chain joins TRBV4-1 and TRBJ2-5; D uncertain. TRBJ2-7 explains the end of the DNA better; the J call may be wrong. CDR3 size: 14 residues. Germline loops: CDR1 MGHRA, CDR2 YSYEKL. CDR3 in amino acids: CASSQEVFSYEQYF. The CDR3, as DNA: TGCGCCAGCAGCCAAGAAGTCTTCTCCTACGAGCAGTACTTC.

V and J are TRBV27 and TRBJ2-2; possible D gene TRBD2, 5 bases. The CDR3 loop spans 14 amino acids. Trimming left V 8 bases short and J 3 bases short, with 13 bases between. Germline-derived CDR1 and CDR2 are MNHEY and SMNVEV (reference sequence). CDR3 loop: CASCGSGYTGELFF. The CDR3 coding sequence is TGTGCCAGCTGTGGGAGTGGGTACACCGGGGAGCTGTTTTTT.

The chain uses TRBV18 and TRBJ2-1; 11 bases map to TRBD2. Germline loops: CDR1 KGHSH, CDR2 LQKENI. V was clipped by 0 bases and J by 4 bases; unmatched bases: 5. The CDR3 is 17 residues long. CDR3 in amino acids: CASSPPSLAGVYNEQFF. In DNA, the CDR3 is TGTGCCAGCTCACCACCATCACTAGCGGGAGTATACAATGAGCAGTTCTTC.

The chain couples TRBV30 to TRBJ2-7, with 8 bases fitting TRBD1. CDR1 is GTSNPN and CDR2 is SVGIG in the germline V gene (reference sequence). The CDR3 is made up of 14 amino acids. V was pared by 4 bases and J by 3 bases, with 8 bases of the junction left unmatched. This CDR3 is CAWNSGTGSYEQYF. The CDR3 DNA reads as TGTGCCTGGAATTCCGGGACAGGAAGCTACGAGCAGTACTTC.

This clone was observed a few times. The chain joins TRBV5-8 to TRBJ2-3, with 7 bases aligning to TRBD2. The CDR3 runs 16 residues. The ends lost 3 bases at V and 4 bases at J; junction bases unmatched: 11. CDR1 and CDR2 from the germline V gene are SGHTS and YDEGEE. The DNA of the CDR3 is TGTGCCAGCAGCTCGGGGTCGGGAGGAGACGCAGATACGCAGTATTTT. Its protein product is CASSSGSGGDADTQYF.

The gene calls are TRBV5-5 and TRBJ1-2, with D possibly matching TRBD1 (6 bases). CDR1 is SGHKS, CDR2 YYEKEE, per germline (reference sequence). The CDR3 is 13 amino acids. V lost 4 bases, J lost 8 bases, and 15 bases lay in between. The chain's CDR3 is CASSTTGWAGYTF. The CDR3 DNA reads TGTGCCAGCAGCACTACAGGGTGGGCAGGCTACACCTTC.

The V call is TRBV25-1, the J call TRBJ2-3; maybe TRBD2 (5 bases). Germline CDR1 reads MGHDK; CDR2 reads SYGVNS. V lost 3 bases and J 6 bases, leaving 7 bases between the germline ends. The CDR3 is made up of 12 amino acids. DNA for the CDR3: TGTGCCAGCAGTGACCCGGGGGATACGCAGTATTTT. Its protein is CASSDPGDTQYF.

Written as DNA, the CDR3 is TGTGCCAGCAGCCGGGACAGGGGGAAGTCTGTGAACACTGAAGCTTTCTTT. It is translated as CASSRDRGKSVNTEAFF. This chain uses TRBV11-2 with TRBJ1-1, with 11 positions matching TRBD1. The CDR3 is 17 amino acids. After removal of 5 bases from V and 0 bases from J, the junction contained 8 bases not matched to a gene. Germline CDR1 SGHAT, CDR2 FQNNGV.

The CDR3 region has the DNA TGTGCCAGTAGCACAGGATACAATGAGCAGTTCTTC. Protein product: CASSTGYNEQFF. V gene TRBV19 combines with J gene TRBJ2-1; TRBD1 might be the D (5 bases). V shed 6 bases and J shed 4 bases, with 7 bases lying between them. This CDR3 spans 12 amino acids. The germline CDR1 and CDR2 sequences are LNHDA and SQIVND (reference sequence).

Concerning this clone: Other DNA variants within this sample encode the same CDR3. CDR3 residues: CASSSIELDNEQFF. CDR3 nucleotide sequence: TGTGCCAGCAGTTCCATTGAGTTGGACAATGAGCAGTTCTTC. This sequence joins TRBV6-5 and TRBJ2-1, with D hard to call. V was clipped by 4 bases and J by 5 bases, with 12 bases between them. The CDR3 spans 14 residues. Germline assignment: CDR1 MNHEY and CDR2 SVGAGI.

This clone was counted a single time. The J gene is TRBJ2-7, the V gene TRBV7-9, with D possibly matching TRBD1 (5 bases). Trimming took off 1 base at V and 6 bases at J, with 10 bases between the two ends. Germline V gives CDR1 SEHNR, CDR2 FQNEAQ (reference sequence). This CDR3 is built from 13 residues. Written as DNA, the CDR3 is TGTGCCAGCAGCTTAGGAGCGCAGGGCGAGCAGTACTTC. Its protein product is CASSLGAQGEQYF.

The chain uses TRBV7-8 and TRBJ2-7; D may be TRBD2 (6 bases). The V and J ends lost 1 base and 0 bases respectively, with 10 bases between them. The length of the CDR3 is 15 residues. The V gene's germline CDR1 is SGHVS and CDR2 FQNEAQ. Here the CDR3 reads CASSLVGGSSYEQYF. The CDR3 region has the DNA TGTGCCAGCAGCTTAGTGGGGGGTAGCTCCTACGAGCAGTACTTC.

This clone has a handful of counts. The rearrangement uses TRBV6-6 and TRBJ1-1; no clear D. This CDR3 comprises 13 residues. Between the trimmed V and J ends, which lost 4 bases and 11 bases, there was a span of 17 bases. Germline V lookup: CDR1 MNHNY, CDR2 SVGAGI (reference sequence). CDR3 sequence reads: CASSLTRPAQAFF. As DNA, the CDR3 is TGTGCCAGCAGTTTGACACGACCGGCCCAGGCTTTCTTT.

This chain links TRBV13 with TRBJ2-7; D is perhaps TRBD2 (6 bases). Trimming took 0 bases from V and 7 from J, leaving 10 bases between them. The V gene's germline CDR1 is PRHDT and CDR2 FYEKMQ (reference sequence). This CDR3 region has 13 residues. The CDR3 region has the DNA TGTGCCAGCAGCTTAGGCGCTGGGAGGGAGCAGTACTTC. It specifies CASSLGAGREQYF.

The chain recombines TRBV6-4 with TRBJ2-3; TRBD2 aligns across 14 bases. The CDR3 contains 15 residues. The J segment lost 3 bases and the V segment lost 6 bases, leaving 2 bases of the junction unmatched. Germline V gene sequence: CDR1 MRHNA, CDR2 SNTAGT. CDR3 DNA sequence: TGTGCCAGCAGCCGACTAGCGGGAGGGACAGATACGCAGTATTTT. It translates to CASSRLAGGTDTQYF.

This clone was detected once. V gene TRBV18 combines with J gene TRBJ1-2, with D hard to call. The V gene's germline CDR1 is KGHSH and CDR2 LQKENI. V was cut by 3 bases and J by 4 bases, with 15 bases left in between. The CDR3 has 15 residues. CDR3 sequence: CASSPDGARSYGYTF. The CDR3 DNA is TGTGCCAGCTCACCCGACGGCGCCAGGTCCTATGGCTACACCTTC.

The chain couples TRBV4-1 to TRBJ2-7; TRBD1 matches 7 bases. The germline V gene has CDR1 MGHRA and CDR2 YSYEKL. The J segment lost 2 bases and the V segment lost 1 base, leaving 5 bases of the junction unmatched. This CDR3 contains 15 residues. The CDR3 spells CASSQVLTGTYEQYF. The CDR3 DNA sequence: TGCGCCAGCAGCCAAGTCTTGACAGGGACCTACGAGCAGTACTTC.

J is TRBJ2-3 and V is TRBV19; 14 bases line up with TRBD2. The V gene's germline CDR1 is LNHDA and CDR2 SQIVND (reference sequence). The CDR3 is 16 residues long. V shed 5 bases and J 4 bases; nucleotides not matched to a gene: 5. This CDR3 reads CASSVGTSGSADTQYF. The CDR3 coding sequence is TGTGCCAGTAGTGTGGGGACTAGCGGGAGTGCAGATACGCAGTATTTT.

This clone was recorded once. This chain joins TRBV18 and TRBJ1-1; a possible D gene is TRBD1 (6 bases). V was cut by 8 bases and J by 1 base, with 17 bases left in between. The CDR3 runs to 15 residues. Germline values: CDR1 KGHSH, CDR2 LQKENI. CDR3: CASQTQGHQNTEAFF. CDR3 in DNA: TGTGCCAGCCAGACACAGGGCCATCAGAACACTGAAGCTTTCTTT.